These T cell receptor beta chains were read from a single sample in a study of blood T cell repertoires in COVID-19. The table came from immunoSEQ multiplex PCR; TCRdb's copy has only in-frame clones and leaves some out. Found here are around 140,000 clones, roughly three quarters of them singletons; the top ten hold over 1.5%. Sequences were obtained from peripheral blood. The receptor set was obtained from a woman aged 70 to 79 with acute or convalescent COVID-19. The CDR3 runs from the conserved cysteine through the conserved F or W. D genes are given only for firm matches. Not all rows give a size; the values are once, few, many and, for expanded clones, a class.

D gene: TRBD1
CDR3 length: 15
V gene: TRBV7-6
J gene: TRBJ2-5
clone size: -
CDR3 DNA: TGTGCCAGCAGCTTTACTCAGGGGGTTTGGGAGACCCAGTACTTC
CDR3 protein: CASSFTQGVWETQYF

D gene: TRBD1
CDR3 length: 14
V gene: TRBV6-2/TRBV6-3
J gene: TRBJ2-7
clone size: -
CDR3 DNA: TGTGCCAGCAGTGGACAGGTGAGAGCCTACGAGCAGTACTTC
CDR3 protein: CASSGQVRAYEQYF

D gene: -
CDR3 length: 17
V gene: TRBV5-1
J gene: TRBJ1-2
clone size: few
CDR3 DNA: TGCGCCAGCAGCTTAAGTATTCGGGAGAAAATAAACTATGGCTACACCTTC
CDR3 protein: CASSLSIREKINYGYTF

D gene: TRBD1
CDR3 length: 15
V gene: TRBV28
J gene: TRBJ2-5
clone size: -
CDR3 DNA: TGTGCCAGCAGTTTTAAGGGGGCCTTCCAAGAGACCCAGTACTTC
CDR3 protein: CASSFKGAFQETQYF

D gene: -
CDR3 length: 12
V gene: TRBV18
J gene: TRBJ2-7
clone size: -
CDR3 DNA: TGTGCCAGCTCACGCCAGACAGGCGAGCAGTACTTC
CDR3 protein: CASSRQTGEQYF

D gene: -
CDR3 length: 17
V gene: TRBV4-1
J gene: TRBJ1-4
clone size: -
CDR3 DNA: TGCGCCAGCAGCCCGGGGGGTTGGGGCCCGACTAATGAAAAACTGTTTTTT
CDR3 protein: CASSPGGWGPTNEKLFF

D gene: -
CDR3 length: 15
V gene: TRBV19
J gene: TRBJ1-2
clone size: -
CDR3 DNA: TGTGCCAGTAGTGCTCCCACAGGGTCCAACTATGGCTACACCTTC
CDR3 protein: CASSAPTGSNYGYTF

D gene: -
CDR3 length: 13
V gene: TRBV12-3/TRBV12-4
J gene: TRBJ1-1
clone size: -
CDR3 DNA: TGTGCCAGCAGTTTCACAGCCAACACTGAAGCTTTCTTT
CDR3 protein: CASSFTANTEAFF

D gene: TRBD2
CDR3 length: 15
V gene: TRBV25-1
J gene: TRBJ2-7
clone size: -
CDR3 DNA: TGTGCCAGCAGACTAGGACTAGCGGGAGACTACGAGCAGTACTTC
CDR3 protein: CASRLGLAGDYEQYF

D gene: TRBD2
CDR3 length: 16
V gene: TRBV5-1
J gene: TRBJ2-3
clone size: -
CDR3 DNA: TGCGCCAGCAGCTTGAACCCAGCGGGGGGGCGGGATACGCAGTATTTT
CDR3 protein: CASSLNPAGGRDTQYF

D gene: TRBD1
CDR3 length: 13
V gene: TRBV9
J gene: TRBJ1-1
clone size: few
CDR3 DNA: TGTGCCAGCAGCGTAGGGACAGGCCTTGAAGCTTTCTTT
CDR3 protein: CASSVGTGLEAFF

D gene: -
CDR3 length: 11
V gene: TRBV6-5
J gene: TRBJ2-2
clone size: -
CDR3 DNA: TGTGCCAGCTTCGACACCGGGGAGCTGTTTTTT
CDR3 protein: CASFDTGELFF

D gene: TRBD1
CDR3 length: 16
V gene: TRBV3-1/TRBV3-2
J gene: TRBJ1-1
clone size: many
CDR3 DNA: TGTGCCAGCAGCCAAGGGGCCGGGACAGGGATCGCTGAAGCTTTCTTT
CDR3 protein: CASSQGAGTGIAEAFF

D gene: TRBD1
CDR3 length: 14
V gene: TRBV6-6
J gene: TRBJ1-2
clone size: -
CDR3 DNA: TGTGCCAGCAGTCGAGACAGGGCCGCCTATGGCTACACCTTC
CDR3 protein: CASSRDRAAYGYTF

D gene: -
CDR3 length: 12
V gene: TRBV10-1
J gene: TRBJ2-7
clone size: -
CDR3 DNA: TGCGCCAGCAGTGCAGGGTTTGAAGAGCAGTACTTC
CDR3 protein: CASSAGFEEQYF

D gene: -
CDR3 length: 16
V gene: TRBV4-1
J gene: TRBJ2-3
clone size: -
CDR3 DNA: TGCGCCAGCAGCCTGCGGCCCGGGACACCGGAGGATACGCAGTATTTT
CDR3 protein: CASSLRPGTPEDTQYF

D gene: TRBD2
CDR3 length: 16
V gene: TRBV9
J gene: TRBJ2-3
clone size: once
CDR3 DNA: TGTGCCAGCAGCGTCCTTAGCGGGGGGGGCACAGATACGCAGTATTTT
CDR3 protein: CASSVLSGGGTDTQYF

D gene: -
CDR3 length: 13
V gene: TRBV13
J gene: TRBJ2-7
clone size: -
CDR3 DNA: TGTGCCAGCAGCTTAGCGGGGGCCTACGAGCAGTACTTC
CDR3 protein: CASSLAGAYEQYF

D gene: TRBD2
CDR3 length: 15
V gene: TRBV7-2
J gene: TRBJ2-1
clone size: -
CDR3 DNA: TGTGCCAGCAGCTTATCGGGGGGTCTTGGGAATGAGCAGTTCTTC
CDR3 protein: CASSLSGGLGNEQFF

D gene: TRBD1
CDR3 length: 14
V gene: TRBV10-3
J gene: TRBJ1-1
clone size: -
CDR3 DNA: TGTGCCATCAGCCGGGACAGTGAGGGCCGTGAAGCTTTCTTT
CDR3 protein: CAISRDSEGREAFF

D gene: TRBD2
CDR3 length: 14
V gene: TRBV19
J gene: TRBJ2-7
clone size: many
CDR3 DNA: TGTGCCAGTAGTATAGTAGCGGGAGAATACGAGCAGTACTTC
CDR3 protein: CASSIVAGEYEQYF

D gene: -
CDR3 length: 13
V gene: TRBV30
J gene: TRBJ1-5
clone size: -
CDR3 DNA: TGTGCTTGTAATTCAGGACAGAATCAGCCCCAGCATTTT
CDR3 protein: CACNSGQNQPQHF

D gene: -
CDR3 length: 14
V gene: TRBV5-1
J gene: TRBJ1-1
clone size: -
CDR3 DNA: TGCGCCAGCAGCTCGGTACCTGAGAACACTGAAGCTTTCTTT
CDR3 protein: CASSSVPENTEAFF

D gene: TRBD2
CDR3 length: 17
V gene: TRBV29-1
J gene: TRBJ2-3
clone size: -
CDR3 DNA: TGCAGCGTTGATGGACTAGCGGGAGCGGGTGACACAGATACGCAGTATTTT
CDR3 protein: CSVDGLAGAGDTDTQYF

D gene: TRBD1
CDR3 length: 12
V gene: TRBV12-3/TRBV12-4
J gene: TRBJ1-5
clone size: -
CDR3 DNA: TGTGCCACCACAGGGGGCAATCAGCCCCAGCATTTT
CDR3 protein: CATTGGNQPQHF

D gene: TRBD1
CDR3 length: 16
V gene: TRBV5-6
J gene: TRBJ1-3
clone size: -
CDR3 DNA: TGTGCCAGCAGCTTAGGACAGGTTCTCTCTGGAAACACCATATATTTT
CDR3 protein: CASSLGQVLSGNTIYF

D gene: -
CDR3 length: 14
V gene: TRBV7-9
J gene: TRBJ2-5
clone size: -
CDR3 DNA: TGTGCCAGCAGCTCACTACAGGGTTCAGAGACCCAGTACTTC
CDR3 protein: CASSSLQGSETQYF